Here is one T cell receptor (beta chain) with its context. The CDR3 is made up of 12 amino acids. V was cut by 6 bases and J by 4 bases, with 10 bases left in between. Per the germline V gene, CDR1 is SGHAT and CDR2 is FQNNGV. The data are from a study of blood T cell repertoires in COVID-19. Turning to the study itself: Researchers got acute and convalescent COVID-19 samples from the United States, Italy and Spain. Nucleic acid was either cDNA or gDNA, and it came from T cells, B-cell-depleted T cells, or PBMCs.

In the authors' methods: Using reference gene primer amplification, nucleated cell counts were estimated. Data came from immunoSEQ multiplex PCR; TCRdb stores just in-frame clones and leaves some out. Clonal size and the V and J genes are those of that table, whereas D and trimming came from the DNA. The sample lists some 53,000 clones; 90% were seen once. The rearrangement uses TRBV11-2 and TRBJ2-7, with D possibly matching TRBD1 (6 bases). The sequence was collected from a human donor in a cohort sampled during active COVID-19. Sequencing was carried out using peripheral blood. The CDR3: CASRTGPYEQYF. The CDR3 region has the DNA TGTGCCAGCAGGACAGGCCCTTACGAGCAGTACTTC.